This T cell receptor (beta chain) stems from a study of OX40 agonist ivuxolimab in advanced cancers. Sequencing was performed with immunoSEQ multiplex PCR; in TCRdb, only in-frame clones are kept and a portion is missing. The data contain roughly 80,000 clones, approximately 86% of them singletons. The CDR3 has 13 amino acids. Trimming removed 11 bases at V and 2 bases at J, with 16 bases between. The germline gives CDR1 MNHEY, CDR2 SVGAGI. V usage is TRBV6-5 and J usage is TRBJ2-7; D gene uncertain. The source was CD4+ or CD8+ T cells sorted from blood, collected in a trial of the OX40 agonist ivuxolimab. The receptor comes from an adult with an advanced solid tumor such as melanoma, head and neck, liver or kidney cancer. CDR3 in amino acids: CASGRDLAYEQYF. CDR3 bases: TGTGCCTCCGGAAGGGATTTAGCCTACGAGCAGTACTTC.